Following are 27 T cell receptor beta chains from one sample sequenced in a study of coeliac disease. The protocol was immunoSEQ multiplex PCR, while the TCRdb copy is restricted to in-frame clones and leaves out a portion. The top ten clones hold roughly 11% of a sample with around 3,000 clones, roughly half of them seen once. The sample consisted of intraepithelial lymphocytes from the gut. Every receptor here comes from a woman between 70 and 85 years old with celiac disease.

This clone is medium-sized (0.01 to 0.1%). The chain joins TRBV10-3 to TRBJ2-1; D is unresolved. V lost 3 bases to trimming and J lost 1 base, with 10 bases between them. This CDR3 has 15 residues. The germline V gene encodes CDR1 ENHRY and CDR2 SYGVKD. The CDR3 bases are TGTGCCATCAGTGATGCGGCTTTTTCCTACAATGAGCAGTTCTTC. It codes for CAISDAAFSYNEQFF.

This clone is termed medium-sized (0.01 to 0.1%). One end of the junction fails to match germline, which may point to a read error. The chain couples TRBV4-3 to TRBJ1-1; D gene unclear. This CDR3 region has 12 residues. Per germline, CDR1 LGHNA and CDR2 YSLEER. The CDR3 loop is CASSQDRTPPPF. DNA for the CDR3: TGCGCCAGCAGCCAAGATAGGACTCCCCCTCCTTTT.

The V call is TRBV7-6, the J call TRBJ2-7; TRBD2 matches 9 bases. The J segment lost 4 bases and the V segment lost 1 base, leaving 5 bases of the junction unmatched. The CDR3 runs 15 residues. CDR1 is SGHVS and CDR2 is FNYEAQ in the germline V gene. CDR3 in amino acids: CASSLGGSGGYEQYF. Here the CDR3 DNA reads TGTGCCAGCAGCTTAGGTGGTAGCGGGGGATACGAGCAGTACTTC.

A remark on this clone: In the same sample, other DNA sequences code for this CDR3. The V gene is TRBV19, the J gene TRBJ2-7, with 9 bases that match TRBD1. The CDR3 sequence is 14 residues long. V was pared by 7 bases and J by 3 bases, with 7 bases of the junction left unmatched. The germline V gene encodes CDR1 LNHDA and CDR2 SQIVND (reference sequence). In DNA, the CDR3 is TGTGCCAGTACCCCGACAGGGGGTATCTACGAGCAGTACTTC. Protein sequence: CASTPTGGIYEQYF. Looking up the rest from reference TRBV19 and TRBJ2-7 gives the full variable domain: DGGITQSPKYLFRKEGQNVTLSCEQNLNHDAMYWYRQDPGQGLRLIYYSQIVNDFQKGDIAEGYSVSREKKESFPLTVTSAQKNPTAFYLCASTPTGGIYEQYFGPGTRLTVT.

This chain joins TRBV7-8 and TRBJ2-7; maybe TRBD1 (5 bases). The CDR3 sequence is 13 residues long. Germline CDR1 is SGHVS and CDR2 is FQNEAQ. V lost 5 bases to trimming and J lost 4 bases, with 12 bases between them. CDR3 sequence (DNA): TGTGCCAGCAGCCGCGACAGACGATACGAGCAGTACTTC. It encodes CASSRDRRYEQYF. The full variable domain, completed using reference TRBV7-8 and TRBJ2-7, is GAGVSQSPRYKVAKRGQDVALRCDPISGHVSLFWYQQALGQGPEFLTYFQNEAQLDKSGLPSDRFFAERPEGSVSTLKIQRTQQEDSAVYLCASSRDRRYEQYFGPGTRLTVT.

The chain has TRBV27 and TRBJ2-7; D perhaps matches TRBD2 (6 bases). Trimming removed 4 bases from V and 4 bases from J, with 11 bases in between. There are 13 residues in the CDR3. Germline assignment: CDR1 MNHEY and CDR2 SMNVEV (reference sequence). The CDR3 bases are TGTGCCAGCAGTTCCGGGAGTCTTTACGAGCAGTACTTC. Protein sequence: CASSSGSLYEQYF.

The gene calls are TRBV6-1 and TRBJ1-2; 9 bases match TRBD1. V dropped 5 bases and J dropped 12; count of bases not matched to a gene: 13. The CDR3 runs 14 residues. Germline values: CDR1 MNHNS, CDR2 SASEGT. The DNA for the CDR3 is TGTGCCAGCAGTCGGGCGTTTGGACAGGGGAGACACACCTTC. It encodes CASSRAFGQGRHTF.

This chain joins TRBV9 and TRBJ2-1; D uncertain. The V end was cut by 2 bases, the J end by 3 bases, with 6 bases between. The germline V gene encodes CDR1 SGDLS and CDR2 YYNGEE. The CDR3 totals 13 residues. The CDR3 DNA follows: TGTGCCAGCAGCGTGGGCATCTACAATGAGCAGTTCTTC. It is translated as CASSVGIYNEQFF.

V usage is TRBV6-1 and J usage is TRBJ2-7; 9 nucleotides align to TRBD2. Germline V gives CDR1 MNHNS, CDR2 SASEGT. The CDR3 sequence is 14 residues long. Losses at the gene ends were 5 bases for V and 2 bases for J; bases not matched to a gene: 4. The CDR3, as DNA: TGTGCCAGCAGTAGGCGGGGGGGCCCCTACGAGCAGTACTTC. Protein: CASSRRGGPYEQYF.

This clone came up a few times. The chain links TRBV7-2 to TRBJ1-2; TRBD1 is a possible D gene (6 bases). Germline lookup yields CDR1 SGHTA and CDR2 FQGNSA. The CDR3 length is 13 residues. With 6 bases removed from V and 5 bases from J, the gap between germline ends came to 13 bases. The CDR3 region has the DNA TGTGCCAGCAGACCAGGGGTCTTATATGGCTACACCTTC. It yields the protein CASRPGVLYGYTF.

A word on this clone: A junction end diverges from the germline sequence, so it may reflect a read error. The chain recombines TRBV7-2 with TRBJ2-3, with TRBD2 matching over 13 bases. CDR1 is SGHTA and CDR2 is FQGNSA in the germline V gene. The CDR3 covers 14 residues. The CDR3 nucleotides are TGTGCCAGCAGCCGAATTACTAGCGGGGGGGCCCAGGATTTT. This sequence encodes CASSRITSGGAQDF.

The rearrangement links TRBV7-2 to TRBJ2-5; perhaps TRBD2 as D (7 bases). The CDR3 has 14 residues. Germline lookup yields CDR1 SGHTA and CDR2 FQGNSA. Trimming cost V 0 bases and J 5 bases, with 10 bases left between them. CDR3 nucleotide sequence: TGTGCCAGCAGCTTAGCGGGGGGGCGGGAGACCCAGTACTTC. Translation: CASSLAGGRETQYF.

In its sample, this clone was seen once. This chain connects TRBV2 to TRBJ2-7, with TRBD1 matching over 8 bases. Germline CDR1 and CDR2: SNHLY and FYNNEI. The CDR3 spans 16 residues. Trimming took 6 bases from V and 2 from J; bases not matched to a gene: 12. CDR3 coding DNA: TGTGCCAGCAGCCAGTTGAGACAGGGGAGCACCTACGAGCAGTACTTC. It yields the protein CASSQLRQGSTYEQYF.

The chain is built from TRBV10-2 and TRBJ2-7; a possible D gene is TRBD1 (6 bases). This CDR3 spans 14 amino acids. Germline CDR1 WSHSY, CDR2 SAAADI. Trimming stripped 3 bases from V and 6 bases from J, with 15 bases between. The DNA for the CDR3 is TGCGCCAGCAGTGATAGAGGGGGAGTCGGCGAGCAGTACTTC. This encodes CASSDRGGVGEQYF.

This clone was counted only a few times. J is TRBJ2-7 and V is TRBV7-9, with a tentative D call TRBD1 (5 bases). The germline V and J ends were trimmed by 2 bases and 7 bases, with 9 bases remaining between them. The CDR3 length is 12 residues. Germline lookup yields CDR1 SEHNR and CDR2 FQNEAQ (reference sequence). The CDR3 spells CASSLQGLEQYF. The CDR3 nucleotides are TGTGCCAGCAGCTTACAGGGCTTGGAGCAGTACTTC.

The rearrangement links TRBV7-2 to TRBJ2-3; D ambiguous. Between the trimmed V and J ends, which lost 3 bases and 2 bases, there was a span of 9 bases. Germline V gives CDR1 SGHTA, CDR2 FQGNSA. The CDR3 loop spans 14 amino acids. The CDR3 here is CASSFRVFTDTQYF. In nucleotides, the CDR3 is TGTGCCAGCAGCTTCCGAGTCTTCACAGATACGCAGTATTTT. Drawing the rest from reference TRBV7-2 and TRBJ2-3, the complete variable domain is GAGVSQSPSNKVTEKGKDVELRCDPISGHTALYWYRQSLGQGLEFLIYFQGNSAPDKSGLPSDRFSAERTGGSVSTLTIQRTQQEDSAVYLCASSFRVFTDTQYFGPGTRLTVL.

The gene calls are TRBV4-3 and TRBJ2-7; a possible D gene is TRBD2 (7 bases). Trimming cost V 2 bases and J 5 bases, with 16 bases left between them. Germline lookup yields CDR1 LGHNA and CDR2 YSLEER. The CDR3 is 15 amino acids. The CDR3, as DNA: TGCGCCAGCAGCCAAAGATTCCGGGGGGCCGACGAGCAGTACTTC. The encoded protein is CASSQRFRGADEQYF.

V usage is TRBV7-9 and J usage is TRBJ2-7; TRBD2 agrees at 13 bases. Germline CDR1 reads SEHNR; CDR2 reads FQNEAQ (reference sequence). The CDR3 is made up of 15 amino acids. Unmatched junction bases numbered 7, after V lost 4 bases and J lost 7 bases. CDR3 nucleotides: TGTGCCAGCAGCTACCCTGGGACTAGCGGGGTTGAGCAGTACTTC. Translation: CASSYPGTSGVEQYF.

The chain has TRBV9 and TRBJ2-7, with TRBD1 as a possible D gene (6 bases). V lost 4 bases and J lost 0, with 11 bases in between. The CDR3 is 14 residues long. Looked up from germline, CDR1 is SGDLS and CDR2 is YYNGEE. This CDR3 is CASSPGQHSYEQYF. The CDR3, as DNA: TGTGCCAGCAGCCCCGGACAGCACTCCTACGAGCAGTACTTC.

This chain joins TRBV6-1 and TRBJ2-7; D is perhaps TRBD1 (6 bases). The CDR3 has 15 residues. The germline V gene encodes CDR1 MNHNS and CDR2 SASEGT. V was shortened by 5 bases and J by 6 bases, with 20 bases between the two germline ends. The chain's CDR3 is CASSPGDRTVGEQYF. The CDR3 DNA sequence: TGTGCCAGCAGTCCCGGCGACAGGACGGTGGGCGAGCAGTACTTC.

This sequence joins TRBV15 and TRBJ2-1; 9 positions agree with TRBD1. Germline loops: CDR1 LNHNV, CDR2 YYDKDF (reference sequence). This CDR3 has 18 residues. With V trimmed by 0 bases and J by 6 bases, 12 bases remained unmatched. The CDR3 DNA is TGTGCCACCAGCAGAGATCACCTCGCGGGACAGGGTTTCAATGAGCAGTTCTTC. It yields the protein CATSRDHLAGQGFNEQFF.

This clone was counted only a few times. The chain has TRBV29-1 and TRBJ1-2; D is possibly TRBD1 (6 bases). The CDR3 contains 14 residues. Deletions cut 5 bases from V and 4 bases from J, with 17 bases between. From germline, CDR1 is SQVTM and CDR2 ANQGSEA. The CDR3: CSVQVTGPPYGYTF. The CDR3 DNA is TGCAGCGTTCAGGTTACAGGGCCTCCCTATGGCTACACCTTC.

V usage is TRBV4-2 and J usage is TRBJ2-3; TRBD2 matches 10 bases. CDR1 and CDR2 from the germline V gene are LGHNA and YNFKEQ. The CDR3 consists of 16 residues. V trimming: 5 bases; J trimming: 1 base; junction bases outside the gene matches: 6. The CDR3 protein is CASSWDLAGGTDTQYF. In DNA form, the CDR3 reads TGTGCCAGCAGCTGGGATCTAGCGGGGGGCACAGATACGCAGTATTTT.

The chain has TRBV7-6 and TRBJ2-2, with 7 bases fitting TRBD1. The junction had 2 bases not matched to a gene; V was cut back by 4 bases and J by 6 bases. This CDR3 is built from 13 residues. Per the germline V gene, CDR1 is SGHVS and CDR2 is FNYEAQ. CDR3 in amino acids: CASSSTGAGELFF. The CDR3 nucleotides are TGTGCCAGCAGCTCCACAGGGGCCGGGGAGCTGTTTTTT. The entire variable domain, with the rest obtained from reference TRBV7-6 and TRBJ2-2, is as follows: GAGVSQSPRYKVTKRGQDVALRCDPISGHVSLYWYRQALGQGPEFLTYFNYEAQQDKSGLPNDRFSAERPEGSISTLTIQRTEQRDSAMYRCASSSTGAGELFFGEGSRLTVL.

This clone is termed large. The chain is built from TRBV7-9 and TRBJ1-1, with D perhaps matching TRBD1 (5 bases). This CDR3 spans 16 amino acids. Germline V CDR1 and CDR2: SEHNR, FQNEAQ (reference sequence). V lost 4 bases, J lost 4 bases, and 19 bases lay in between. For the CDR3, the DNA is TGTGCCAGCAGCTCCCCCCGGCAGGGCTGGATCACTGAAGCTTTCTTT. Protein product: CASSSPRQGWITEAFF.

Only one count was recorded for this clone. The chain employs TRBV7-8 and TRBJ2-7, with D tentatively TRBD1 (6 bases). The CDR3 is made up of 12 amino acids. Germline CDR1 and CDR2: SGHVS and FQNEAQ. The V end was cut by 9 bases, the J end by 1 base, with 10 bases between. The CDR3 is CASWTVSYEQYF. Here the CDR3 DNA reads TGTGCCAGTTGGACAGTTTCCTACGAGCAGTACTTC.

J is TRBJ2-1 and V is TRBV2; a possible D gene is TRBD1 (5 bases). The V gene lost 4 bases and the J gene lost 5 bases, with 15 bases spanning the gap. CDR3 length: 15 amino acids. Germline loops: CDR1 SNHLY, CDR2 FYNNEI. CDR3 DNA: TGTGCCAGCAGTGTATCGCAGGGTTTTAACAATGAGCAGTTCTTC. Translated, it gives CASSVSQGFNNEQFF.